This is a list of T cell receptor beta chains from one sample in a study of control samples from healthy donors and cancer patients. Data came from immunoSEQ multiplex PCR; TCRdb stores just in-frame clones and leaves some out. This sample has roughly 83,000 clones, with approximately 82% found just once. The sequenced sample was blood. These receptor sequences come from a woman aged 60 to 75 in good health. Both conserved end residues are part of each CDR3. A D gene is named only where the DNA matches it firmly. Not every row has a clone size; where given, it reads once, few, many or a size class.

j_call	d_call	clone_size	v_call	cdr3_aa	cdr3_nt
TRBJ2-3	.	.	TRBV13	CASSSSLDGIDTDTQYF	TGTGCCAGCAGCTCCTCCCTAGACGGGATAGATACAGATACGCAGTATTTT
TRBJ2-1	TRBD2	.	TRBV19	CASSVWGGNNEQFF	TGTGCCAGTAGCGTCTGGGGGGGAAACAATGAGCAGTTCTTC
TRBJ1-6	.	.	TRBV3-1/TRBV3-2	CASSPGPNNSPLHF	TGTGCCAGCAGCCCGGGACCGAATAATTCACCCCTCCACTTT
TRBJ2-1	.	.	TRBV19	CATNRGGGAGNEQFF	TGTGCCACAAACAGGGGAGGTGGGGCGGGGAATGAGCAGTTCTTC
TRBJ2-2	TRBD1	.	TRBV28	CASSLIARDSTGELFF	TGTGCCAGCAGTTTAATAGCCAGGGACAGCACCGGGGAGCTGTTTTTT
TRBJ1-3	.	.	TRBV7-9	CASSAQGLDTIYF	TGTGCCAGCAGCGCCCAGGGGTTAGACACCATATATTTT
TRBJ2-3	TRBD1	.	TRBV18	CASSPDRASTDTQYF	TGTGCCAGCTCACCAGACAGGGCAAGCACAGATACGCAGTATTTT
TRBJ2-1	.	once	TRBV11-2	CASSFDAYLRGEQFF	TGTGCCAGCAGCTTCGACGCATATCTAAGGGGTGAGCAGTTCTTC
TRBJ2-1	TRBD2	once	TRBV6-5	CASSLTSGSINEQFF	TGTGCCAGCAGTCTGACTAGCGGGAGTATAAATGAGCAGTTCTTC
TRBJ2-3	TRBD2	.	TRBV10-1	CASSEGAGRQDTQYF	TGCGCCAGCAGTGAAGGAGCGGGAAGGCAAGATACGCAGTATTTT
TRBJ1-4	.	.	TRBV18	CASSPPSGAPNEKLFF	TGTGCCAGCTCACCACCGTCGGGGGCTCCTAATGAAAAACTGTTTTTT
TRBJ1-5	.	once	TRBV10-3	CAISESDGQPQHF	TGTGCCATCAGTGAGTCCGATGGTCAGCCCCAGCATTTT
TRBJ2-3	.	.	TRBV11-1	CASSLTVSTDTQYF	TGTGCCAGCAGCTTAACGGTGAGCACAGATACGCAGTATTTT
TRBJ1-6	.	.	TRBV6-1	CASSEGGNSPLHF	TGTGCCAGCAGTGAAGGCGGGAATTCACCCCTCCACTTT
TRBJ1-2	.	once	TRBV3-1/TRBV3-2	CASSPSVVGVSSLGGYTF	TGTGCCAGCAGCCCAAGTGTCGTAGGCGTCTCGTCTCTGGGAGGCTACACCTTC
TRBJ2-7	TRBD2	.	TRBV13	CASSLGGTRVYEQYF	TGTGCCAGCAGCTTAGGGGGGACTAGGGTTTACGAGCAGTACTTC
TRBJ1-5	.	once	TRBV7-9	CASSLDSNQPQHF	TGTGCCAGCAGCTTAGATAGCAATCAGCCCCAGCATTTT
TRBJ1-4	.	.	TRBV9	CASSVEDGRGGEKLFF	TGTGCCAGCAGCGTAGAGGACGGCAGGGGAGGGGAAAAACTGTTTTTT
TRBJ1-4	TRBD1	.	TRBV18	CASSPSTGSGRNEKLFF	TGTGCCAGCTCACCCTCGACAGGGTCGGGGAGGAATGAAAAACTGTTTTTT
TRBJ2-2	.	.	TRBV19	CASSIPPGELFF	TGTGCCAGTAGTATCCCCCCCGGGGAGCTGTTTTTT
TRBJ2-7	.	.	TRBV6-5	CASNLVAGPNYEQYF	TGTGCCAGCAACCTAGTAGCCGGGCCGAATTACGAGCAGTACTTC
TRBJ2-2	TRBD1	few	TRBV5-6	CASSLLGQGVPGELFF	TGTGCCAGCAGCTTACTAGGACAGGGGGTCCCCGGGGAGCTGTTTTTT
TRBJ2-3	.	.	TRBV10-3	CAIRSSTDTQYF	TGTGCCATCAGATCTAGCACAGATACGCAGTATTTT
TRBJ1-1	.	.	TRBV9	CASSVALGSEAFF	TGTGCCAGCAGCGTAGCTTTAGGGTCCGAAGCTTTCTTT
TRBJ2-1	.	.	TRBV5-4	CASSLTSSYNEQFF	TGTGCCAGCAGCTTGACTAGCTCCTACAATGAGCAGTTCTTC
TRBJ2-7	TRBD1	.	TRBV18	CASSLTHRGRSDEQYF	TGTGCCAGCTCCCTCACCCACAGGGGGCGGTCGGACGAGCAGTACTTC
TRBJ2-1	.	.	TRBV2	CASRRGGTGIAEQFF	TGTGCCAGCAGGAGGGGGGGGACAGGTATTGCTGAGCAGTTCTTC
TRBJ2-3	TRBD2	.	TRBV10-1	CASSRTSGGSTDTQYF	TGCGCCAGCAGCCGGACTAGCGGGGGAAGCACAGATACGCAGTATTTT
TRBJ2-1	TRBD2	.	TRBV18	CASSPQAGDNEQFF	TGTGCCAGCTCACCTCAAGCGGGGGACAATGAGCAGTTCTTC
TRBJ1-2	TRBD1	.	TRBV19	CASSPYDRAFYGYTF	TGTGCCAGTAGCCCCTACGACAGGGCTTTCTATGGCTACACCTTC
TRBJ1-4	.	.	TRBV7-9	CASSFSGRVEKLFF	TGTGCCAGCAGCTTTTCAGGGAGGGTTGAAAAACTGTTTTTT
TRBJ2-2	TRBD1	.	TRBV7-2	CASSLDRGPGELFF	TGTGCCAGCAGCTTGGACAGGGGGCCCGGGGAGCTGTTTTTT
TRBJ1-6	TRBD1	.	TRBV4-3	CASSQETGGNSPLHF	TGCGCCAGCAGCCAAGAGACAGGGGGGAATTCACCCCTCCACTTT
TRBJ1-1	.	few	TRBV29-1	CSTQWGRTEAFF	TGCAGCACCCAGTGGGGGCGAACTGAAGCTTTCTTT
TRBJ1-2	TRBD1	once	TRBV6-5	CANKGQGATGYTF	TGTGCCAACAAGGGACAGGGGGCGACCGGCTACACCTTC
TRBJ2-1	TRBD2	.	TRBV4-3	CASSQDPTSGTYNEQFF	TGCGCCAGCAGTCAAGATCCGACTAGCGGGACGTACAATGAGCAGTTCTTC
TRBJ2-3	TRBD2	.	TRBV25-1	CASSEGLAGGSDTQYF	TGTGCCAGCAGTGAAGGACTAGCGGGAGGATCAGATACGCAGTATTTT
TRBJ2-3	.	few	TRBV24-1	CATSDSVLGEGPDTQYF	TGTGCCACCAGTGACTCCGTTCTCGGCGAGGGGCCAGATACGCAGTATTTT
TRBJ2-3	.	.	TRBV12-3/TRBV12-4	CASSGASTDTQYF	TGTGCCAGCTCGGGGGCCTCCACAGATACGCAGTATTTT
TRBJ2-1	TRBD2	.	TRBV28	CASSLEAGGSYNEQFF	TGTGCCAGCAGTCTGGAGGCGGGGGGGTCCTACAATGAGCAGTTCTTC
TRBJ2-3	.	.	TRBV2	CASRGDNTDTQYF	TGTGCCAGCAGGGGGGACAACACAGATACGCAGTATTTT
TRBJ2-5	TRBD2	.	TRBV9	CASSARGLPAETQYF	TGTGCCAGCAGCGCCCGGGGACTACCCGCAGAGACCCAGTACTTC
TRBJ1-1	.	.	TRBV10-3	CAISEGPSGEAFF	TGTGCCATCAGTGAAGGACCCTCCGGGGAAGCTTTCTTT
TRBJ1-5	.	once	TRBV19	CASRMFRGDQPQHF	TGTGCCAGTAGAATGTTCAGGGGCGATCAGCCCCAGCATTTT
TRBJ1-4	.	.	TRBV15	CATSRVLWGNEKLFF	TGTGCCACCAGCAGAGTCCTTTGGGGTAATGAAAAACTGTTTTTT
TRBJ1-2	.	.	TRBV28	CASSLRLGRDYGYTF	TGTGCCAGCAGTCTGCGGCTGGGGCGAGACTATGGCTACACCTTC
TRBJ2-7	.	.	TRBV5-6	CASSKQGVHEQYF	TGTGCCAGCAGCAAACAGGGCGTTCACGAGCAGTACTTC
TRBJ2-2	.	.	TRBV6-6	CASSYDAGELFF	TGTGCCAGCAGTTACGATGCCGGGGAGCTGTTTTTT
TRBJ1-2	TRBD1	.	TRBV19	CASAPGQGVEGYTF	TGTGCCAGTGCCCCGGGACAGGGGGTGGAAGGCTACACCTTC
TRBJ2-7	TRBD2	.	TRBV28	CASSQGGLAGPYEQYF	TGTGCCAGCAGTCAAGGGGGACTAGCTGGACCCTACGAGCAGTACTTC